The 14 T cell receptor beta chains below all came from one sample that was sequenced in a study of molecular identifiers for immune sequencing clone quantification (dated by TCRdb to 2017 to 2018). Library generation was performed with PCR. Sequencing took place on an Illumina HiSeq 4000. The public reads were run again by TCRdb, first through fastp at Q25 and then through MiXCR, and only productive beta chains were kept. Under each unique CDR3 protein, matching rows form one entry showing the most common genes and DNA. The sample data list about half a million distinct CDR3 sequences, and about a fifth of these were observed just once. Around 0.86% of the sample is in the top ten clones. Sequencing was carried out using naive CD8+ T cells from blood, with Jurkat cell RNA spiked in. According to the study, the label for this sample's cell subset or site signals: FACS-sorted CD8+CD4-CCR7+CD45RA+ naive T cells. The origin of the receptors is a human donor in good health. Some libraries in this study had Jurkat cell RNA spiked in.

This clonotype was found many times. DNA for the CDR3: TGTGCCAGCAGTTTCAGGGGACGGCAGCCCCAGCATTTT. Amino acids: CASSFRGRQPQHF. The V and J genes are TRBV12-3 or TRBV12-4 and TRBJ1-5; TRBD1 might be the D (6 bases). The CDR3 sequence is 13 residues long. The V end was cut by 3 bases, the J end by 7 bases, with 10 bases between.

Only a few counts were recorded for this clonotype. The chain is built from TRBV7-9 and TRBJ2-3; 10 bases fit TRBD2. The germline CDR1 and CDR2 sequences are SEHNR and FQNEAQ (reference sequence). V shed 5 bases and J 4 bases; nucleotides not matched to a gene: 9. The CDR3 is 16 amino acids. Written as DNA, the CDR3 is TGTGCCAGCAGCCCGCTAGCGGGAGTAGGGGCAGATACGCAGTATTTT. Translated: CASSPLAGVGADTQYF.

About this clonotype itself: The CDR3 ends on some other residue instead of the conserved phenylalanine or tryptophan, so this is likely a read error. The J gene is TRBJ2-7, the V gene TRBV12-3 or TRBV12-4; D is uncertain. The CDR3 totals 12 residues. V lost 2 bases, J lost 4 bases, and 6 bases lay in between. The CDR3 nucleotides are TGTGCCAGCAGTTTATTAGGGTACGAGCAGTACCTC. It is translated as CASSLLGYEQYL.

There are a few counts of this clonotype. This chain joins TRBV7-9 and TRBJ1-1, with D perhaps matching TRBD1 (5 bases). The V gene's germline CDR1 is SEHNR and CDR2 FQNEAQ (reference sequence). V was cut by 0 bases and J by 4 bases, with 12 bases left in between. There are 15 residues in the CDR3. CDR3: CASSLAVGAVTEAFF. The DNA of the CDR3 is TGTGCCAGCAGCTTAGCGGTCGGGGCAGTCACTGAAGCTTTCTTT.

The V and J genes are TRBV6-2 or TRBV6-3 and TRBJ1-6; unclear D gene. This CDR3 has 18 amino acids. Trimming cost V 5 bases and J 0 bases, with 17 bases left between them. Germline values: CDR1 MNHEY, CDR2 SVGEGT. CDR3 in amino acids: CASSPLPGSGSYNSPLHF. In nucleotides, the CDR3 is TGTGCCAGCAGTCCACTCCCTGGATCGGGCTCCTATAATTCACCCCTCCACTTT.

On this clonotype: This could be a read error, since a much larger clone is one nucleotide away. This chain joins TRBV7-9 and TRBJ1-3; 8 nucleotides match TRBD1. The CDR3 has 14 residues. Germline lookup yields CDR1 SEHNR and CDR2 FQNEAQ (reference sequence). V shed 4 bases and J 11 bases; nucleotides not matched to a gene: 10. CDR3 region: CASSSPTGEDAIYF. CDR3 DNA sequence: TGTGCCAGCAGCTCGCCGACAGGGGAAGACGCCATATATTTT.

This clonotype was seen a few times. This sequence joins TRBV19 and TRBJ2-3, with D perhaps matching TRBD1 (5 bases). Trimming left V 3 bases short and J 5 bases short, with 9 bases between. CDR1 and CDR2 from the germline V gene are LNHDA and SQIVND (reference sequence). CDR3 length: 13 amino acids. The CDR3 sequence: CASSMTDGDTQYF. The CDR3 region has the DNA TGTGCCAGTAGTATGACAGACGGAGATACGCAGTATTTT.

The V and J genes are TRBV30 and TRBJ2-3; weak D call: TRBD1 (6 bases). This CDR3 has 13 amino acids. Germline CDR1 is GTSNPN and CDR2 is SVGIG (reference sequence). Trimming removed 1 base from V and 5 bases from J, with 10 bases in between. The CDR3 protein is CAWSEQGEDTQYF. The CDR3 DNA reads TGTGCCTGGAGTGAACAGGGAGAAGATACGCAGTATTTT.

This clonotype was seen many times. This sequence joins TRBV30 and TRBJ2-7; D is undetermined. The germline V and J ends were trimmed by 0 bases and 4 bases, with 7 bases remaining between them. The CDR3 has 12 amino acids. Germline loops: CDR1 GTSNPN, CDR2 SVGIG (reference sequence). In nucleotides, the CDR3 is TGTGCCTGGAGTGTACACCCTTACGAGCAGTACTTC. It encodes CAWSVHPYEQYF.

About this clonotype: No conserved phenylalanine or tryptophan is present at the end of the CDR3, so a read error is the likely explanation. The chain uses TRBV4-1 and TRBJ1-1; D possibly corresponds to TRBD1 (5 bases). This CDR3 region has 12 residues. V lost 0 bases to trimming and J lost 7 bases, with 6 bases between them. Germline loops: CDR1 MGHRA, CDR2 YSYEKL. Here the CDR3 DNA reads TGCGCCAGCAGCCAAGATAGGGGTGAAGCTTTCTCT. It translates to CASSQDRGEAFS.

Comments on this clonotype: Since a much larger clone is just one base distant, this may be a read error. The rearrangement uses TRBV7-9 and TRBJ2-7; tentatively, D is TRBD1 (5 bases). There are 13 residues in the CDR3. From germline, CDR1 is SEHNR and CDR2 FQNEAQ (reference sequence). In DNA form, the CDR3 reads TGTGCCAGCAGCTTAGTCCAGGGCTACGCGCAGTACTTC. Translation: CASSLVQGYAQYF.

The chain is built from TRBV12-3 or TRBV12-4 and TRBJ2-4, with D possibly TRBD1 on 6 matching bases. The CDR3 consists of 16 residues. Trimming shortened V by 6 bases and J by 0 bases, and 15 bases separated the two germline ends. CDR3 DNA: TGTGCCAGCAGCCCCTCGGGACATATAGCCAAAAACATTCAGTACTTC. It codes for CASSPSGHIAKNIQYF.

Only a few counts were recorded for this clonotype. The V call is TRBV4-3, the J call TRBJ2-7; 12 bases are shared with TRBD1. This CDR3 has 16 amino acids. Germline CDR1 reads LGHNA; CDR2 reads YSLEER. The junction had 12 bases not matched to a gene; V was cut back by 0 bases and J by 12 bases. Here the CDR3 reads CASSQDHGTGGLLLYF. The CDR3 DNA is TGCGCCAGCAGCCAAGATCACGGGACAGGGGGCTTATTGCTGTACTTC.

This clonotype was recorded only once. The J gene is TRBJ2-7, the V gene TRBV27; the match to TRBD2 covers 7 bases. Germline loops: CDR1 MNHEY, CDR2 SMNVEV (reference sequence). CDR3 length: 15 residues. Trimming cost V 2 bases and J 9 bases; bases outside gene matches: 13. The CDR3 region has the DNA TGTGCCAGCAGTTTACTTCTGCGGGAGAGCCACGGGCAGTACTTC. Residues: CASSLLLRESHGQYF.